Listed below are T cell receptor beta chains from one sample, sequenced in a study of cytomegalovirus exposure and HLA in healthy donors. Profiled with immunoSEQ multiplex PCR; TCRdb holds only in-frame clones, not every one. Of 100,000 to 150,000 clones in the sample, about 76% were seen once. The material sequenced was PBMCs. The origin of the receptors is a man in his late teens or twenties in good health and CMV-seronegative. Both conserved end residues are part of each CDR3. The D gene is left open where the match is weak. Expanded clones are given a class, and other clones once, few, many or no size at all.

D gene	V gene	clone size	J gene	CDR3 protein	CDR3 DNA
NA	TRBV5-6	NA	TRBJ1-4	CASSLASEKLFF	TGTGCCAGCAGCTTGGCCAGTGAAAAACTGTTTTTT
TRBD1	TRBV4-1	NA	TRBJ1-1	CASSPGQGATEAFF	TGCGCCAGCAGCCCGGGACAGGGGGCGACTGAAGCTTTCTTT
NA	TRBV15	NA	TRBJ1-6	CATSRREVLHF	TGTGCCACCAGCAGGAGGGAGGTACTCCACTTT
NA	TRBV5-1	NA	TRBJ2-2	CASSSDTGELFF	TGCGCCAGCAGCTCCGACACCGGGGAGCTGTTTTTT
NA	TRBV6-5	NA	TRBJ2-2	CASIAYGELFF	TGTGCCAGCATAGCATACGGGGAGCTGTTTTTT
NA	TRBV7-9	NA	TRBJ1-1	CASSLVATEAFF	TGTGCCAGCAGCTTGGTGGCCACTGAAGCTTTCTTT
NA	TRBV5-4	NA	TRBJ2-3	CASSFEVHNTDTQYF	TGTGCCAGCAGCTTTGAGGTTCACAACACAGATACGCAGTATTTT
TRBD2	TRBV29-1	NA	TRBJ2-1	CSVDGLAGARKYNEQFF	TGCAGCGTTGACGGACTAGCGGGAGCTAGAAAATACAATGAGCAGTTCTTC
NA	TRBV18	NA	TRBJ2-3	CASSPDSPSTDTQYF	TGTGCCAGCTCACCGGACAGCCCCAGCACAGATACGCAGTATTTT
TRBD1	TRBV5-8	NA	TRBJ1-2	CASDPTGANYGYTF	TGTGCCAGTGACCCGACAGGGGCTAACTATGGCTACACCTTC
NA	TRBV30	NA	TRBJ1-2	CAWSKRMGYGYTF	TGTGCCTGGAGTAAGAGGATGGGCTATGGCTACACCTTC
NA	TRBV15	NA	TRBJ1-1	CATTDLRGTEAFF	TGTGCCACGACGGACCTCAGGGGAACTGAAGCTTTCTTT
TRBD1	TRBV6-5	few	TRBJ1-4	CASNKGARGKLFF	TGTGCCAGCAATAAGGGGGCCAGGGGAAAACTGTTTTTT
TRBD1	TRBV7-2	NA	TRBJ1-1	CASRIGGQVEAFF	TGTGCCAGCAGAATAGGGGGACAGGTTGAAGCTTTCTTT
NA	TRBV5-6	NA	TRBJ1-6	CASSLGVRASGPLHF	TGTGCCAGCAGCTTGGGAGTACGGGCTTCAGGGCCCCTCCACTTT
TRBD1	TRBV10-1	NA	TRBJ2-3	CASSGLRDRRTDTQYF	TGCGCCAGCAGTGGGCTCCGGGACAGAAGAACAGATACGCAGTATTTT
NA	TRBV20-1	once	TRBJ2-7	CSRPRGMQYF	TGCAGCCGCCCTAGAGGGATGCAGTACTTC
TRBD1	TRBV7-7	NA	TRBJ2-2	CASRPGGGTGELFF	TGTGCCAGCAGACCAGGGGGCGGAACCGGGGAGCTGTTTTTT
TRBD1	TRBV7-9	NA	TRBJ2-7	CASSSYIGTDFYEQYF	TGTGCCAGCAGCTCTTATATTGGGACAGATTTCTACGAGCAGTACTTC
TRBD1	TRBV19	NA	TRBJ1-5	CASSSRTGSNQPQHF	TGTGCCAGTAGTTCCCGGACAGGGAGCAATCAGCCCCAGCATTTT
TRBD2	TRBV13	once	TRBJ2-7	CATQKRGPQTSGVNEQYF	TGTGCCACCCAAAAGCGGGGACCCCAGACTAGCGGGGTGAACGAGCAGTACTTC
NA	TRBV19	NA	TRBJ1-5	CASSSGRDQPQHF	TGTGCCAGTAGTTCCGGGAGGGATCAGCCCCAGCATTTT
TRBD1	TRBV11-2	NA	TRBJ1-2	CALHRGPLYGYTF	TGTGCCCTACATAGGGGGCCGCTTTATGGCTACACCTTC
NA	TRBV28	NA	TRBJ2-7	CASSFGRSYEQYF	TGTGCCAGCAGTTTTGGGCGATCCTACGAGCAGTACTTC
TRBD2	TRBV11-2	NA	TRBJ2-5	CASSPGGGQETQYF	TGTGCCAGCAGCCCGGGAGGGGGTCAAGAGACCCAGTACTTC
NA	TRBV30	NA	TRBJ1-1	CAWRSRTNVNTEAFF	TGTGCCTGGAGATCTCGGACAAACGTGAACACTGAAGCTTTCTTT
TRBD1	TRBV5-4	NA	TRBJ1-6	CASSGPGTGDNSPLHF	TGTGCCAGCAGCGGACCAGGGACAGGGGATAATTCACCCCTCCACTTT
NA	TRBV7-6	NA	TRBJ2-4	CASSLSGAKNIQYF	TGTGCCAGCAGCCTCTCAGGGGCCAAAAACATTCAGTACTTC